The T cell receptor (beta chain) under discussion was sequenced for a study of a mutant IDH1 vaccine in newly diagnosed glioma. Study information: Males made up around 62% and females roughly 40% of treated patients, whose mean age was roughly 40 years. Every participant had undergone radiotherapy, temozolomide, or both before, and most underwent both.

On this clone itself: Antigen specificity is unknown.

Profiled with immunoSEQ multiplex PCR; TCRdb holds only in-frame clones, not every one. The sample records tens of thousands of clones, about 80% being singletons. Notes on the study in general: Patients showed vaccine-induced immune responses at a rate of 80% to 95%. Pseudoprogression appeared unlinked to shifts in leading peripheral T cell clonotypes.

Time point: baseline, week 1 (first vaccination visit). Treatment: pre-vaccination baseline after standard-of-care therapy. The TCR was taken from a woman aged 40 to 50 with glioma. The source was PBMCs, collected from a glioma patient treated with radiotherapy, temozolomide or both.

In nucleotides, the CDR3 is TGTGCCAGCACCCCGGACAGGGACCCCTACGAGCAGTACTTC. Translation: CASTPDRDPYEQYF. The chain couples TRBV6-5 to TRBJ2-7, with 8 bases fitting TRBD1. Germline lookup yields CDR1 MNHEY and CDR2 SVGAGI. V was clipped by 7 bases and J by 2 bases; unmatched bases: 7. CDR3 length: 14 amino acids.